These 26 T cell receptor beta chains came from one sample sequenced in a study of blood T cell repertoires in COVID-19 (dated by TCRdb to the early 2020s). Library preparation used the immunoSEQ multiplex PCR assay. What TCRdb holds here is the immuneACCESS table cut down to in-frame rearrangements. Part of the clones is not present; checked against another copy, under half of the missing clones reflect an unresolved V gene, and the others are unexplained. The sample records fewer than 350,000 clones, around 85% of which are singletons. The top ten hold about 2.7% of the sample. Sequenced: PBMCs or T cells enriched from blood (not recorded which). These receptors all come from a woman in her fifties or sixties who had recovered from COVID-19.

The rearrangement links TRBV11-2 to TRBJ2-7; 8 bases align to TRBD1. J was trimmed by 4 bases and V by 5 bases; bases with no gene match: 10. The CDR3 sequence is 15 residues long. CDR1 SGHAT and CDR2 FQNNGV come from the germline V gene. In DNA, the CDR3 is TGTGCCAGCAGCGATATAGACAGGGGCTCTTACGAGCAGTACTTC. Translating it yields CASSDIDRGSYEQYF.

This chain's CDR3 is CASRNRQGGEKLFF. The CDR3 DNA reads as TGTGCCAGCAGAAACAGACAGGGCGGAGAAAAACTGTTTTTT. The V gene is TRBV6-6, the J gene TRBJ1-4; TRBD1 matches 7 bases. CDR1 and CDR2 (germline): MNHNY, SVGAGI (reference sequence). Unmatched junction bases numbered 9, after V lost 6 bases and J lost 8 bases. The CDR3 runs 14 residues.

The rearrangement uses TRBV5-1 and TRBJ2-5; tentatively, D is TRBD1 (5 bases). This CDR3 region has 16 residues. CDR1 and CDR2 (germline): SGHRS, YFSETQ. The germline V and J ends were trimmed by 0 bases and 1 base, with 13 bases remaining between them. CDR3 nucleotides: TGCGCCAGCAGCTTGGGGCAGGGCAATACCCAAGAGACCCAGTACTTC. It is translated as CASSLGQGNTQETQYF. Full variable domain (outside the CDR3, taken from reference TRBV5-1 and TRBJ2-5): KAGVTQTPRYLIKTRGQQVTLSCSPISGHRSVSWYQQTPGQGLQFLFEYFSETQRNKGNFPGRFSGRQFSNSRSEMNVSTLELGDSALYLCASSLGQGNTQETQYFGPGTRLLVL.

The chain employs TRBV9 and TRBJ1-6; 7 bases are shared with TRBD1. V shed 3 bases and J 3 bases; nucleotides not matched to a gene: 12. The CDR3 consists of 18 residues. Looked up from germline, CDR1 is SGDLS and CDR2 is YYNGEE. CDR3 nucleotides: TGTGCCAGCAGCGAAAGAGATACCGGGACAGTCTATAATTCACCCCTCCACTTT. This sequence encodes CASSERDTGTVYNSPLHF.

CDR3 sequence reads: CASRHKWASGNTIYF. The CDR3, as DNA: TGTGCCAGCAGGCATAAGTGGGCTTCTGGAAACACCATATATTTT. The rearrangement uses TRBV11-2 and TRBJ1-3; D unresolved. CDR1 is SGHAT, CDR2 FQNNGV, per germline. The V end was cut by 6 bases, the J end by 1 base, with 13 bases between. This CDR3 comprises 15 residues.

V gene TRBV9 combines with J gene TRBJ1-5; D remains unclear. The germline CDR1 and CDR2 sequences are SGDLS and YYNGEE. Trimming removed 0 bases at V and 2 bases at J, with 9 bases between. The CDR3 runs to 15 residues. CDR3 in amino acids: CASSVGGGGNQPQHF. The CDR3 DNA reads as TGTGCCAGCAGCGTAGGGGGAGGAGGCAATCAGCCCCAGCATTTT.

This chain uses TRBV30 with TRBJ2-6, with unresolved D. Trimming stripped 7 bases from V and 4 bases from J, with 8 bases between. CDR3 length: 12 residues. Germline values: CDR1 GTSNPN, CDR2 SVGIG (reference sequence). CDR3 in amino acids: CALRRGANVLTF. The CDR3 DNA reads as TGTGCCTTGAGACGGGGGGCCAACGTCCTGACTTTC.

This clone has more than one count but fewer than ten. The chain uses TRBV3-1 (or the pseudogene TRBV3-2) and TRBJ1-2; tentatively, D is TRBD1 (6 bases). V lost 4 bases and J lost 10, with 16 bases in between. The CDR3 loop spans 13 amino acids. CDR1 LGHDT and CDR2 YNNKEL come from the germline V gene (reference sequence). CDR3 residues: CASSPLGDIAYTF. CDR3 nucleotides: TGTGCCAGCAGCCCCCTGGGGGACATAGCCTACACCTTC.

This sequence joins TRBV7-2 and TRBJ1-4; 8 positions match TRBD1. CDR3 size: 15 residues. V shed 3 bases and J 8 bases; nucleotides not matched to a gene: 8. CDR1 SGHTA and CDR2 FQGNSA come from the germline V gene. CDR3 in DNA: TGTGCCAGCAGCTTTCAGGGGGCAAATCGGGAAAAACTGTTTTTT. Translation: CASSFQGANREKLFF.

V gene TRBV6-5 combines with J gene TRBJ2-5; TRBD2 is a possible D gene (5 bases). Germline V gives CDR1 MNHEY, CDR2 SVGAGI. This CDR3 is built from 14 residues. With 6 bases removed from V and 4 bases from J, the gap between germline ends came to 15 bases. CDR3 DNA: TGTGCCAGCAGCCCACTAGGCGGTCTAGAGACCCAGTACTTC. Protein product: CASSPLGGLETQYF.

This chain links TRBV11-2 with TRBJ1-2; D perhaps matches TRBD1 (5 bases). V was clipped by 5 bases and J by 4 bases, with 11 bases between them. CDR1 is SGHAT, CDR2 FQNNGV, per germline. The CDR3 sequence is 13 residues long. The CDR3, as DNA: TGTGCCAGCAGCCCGGGACTTAGCTATGGCTACACCTTC. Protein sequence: CASSPGLSYGYTF.

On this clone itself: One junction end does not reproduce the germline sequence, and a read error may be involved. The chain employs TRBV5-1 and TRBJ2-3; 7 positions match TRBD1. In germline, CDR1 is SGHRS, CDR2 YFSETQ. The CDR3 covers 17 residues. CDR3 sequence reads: CASSLESDRVTVDTQYF. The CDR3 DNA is TGCGCTAGCAGCTTGGAATCCGACAGGGTTACCGTAGATACGCAGTATTTT.

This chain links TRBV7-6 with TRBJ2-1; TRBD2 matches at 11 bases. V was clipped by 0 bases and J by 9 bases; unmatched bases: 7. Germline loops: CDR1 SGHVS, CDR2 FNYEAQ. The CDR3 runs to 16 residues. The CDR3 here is CASSLAIAGGWGEQFF. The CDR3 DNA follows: TGTGCCAGCAGCTTAGCGATAGCGGGAGGGTGGGGTGAGCAGTTCTTC.

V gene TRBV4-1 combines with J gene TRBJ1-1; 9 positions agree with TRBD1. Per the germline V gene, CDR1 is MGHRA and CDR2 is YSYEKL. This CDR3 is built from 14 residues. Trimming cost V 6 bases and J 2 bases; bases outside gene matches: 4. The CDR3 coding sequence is TGCGCCAGCAGGAGACAGGGGGTTAACACTGAAGCTTTCTTT. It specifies CASRRQGVNTEAFF.

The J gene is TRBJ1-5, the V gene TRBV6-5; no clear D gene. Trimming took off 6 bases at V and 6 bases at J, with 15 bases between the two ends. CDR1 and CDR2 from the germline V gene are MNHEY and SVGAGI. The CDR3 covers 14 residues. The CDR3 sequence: CASSPTPRVQPQHF. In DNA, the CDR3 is TGTGCCAGCAGCCCGACTCCGAGGGTTCAGCCCCAGCATTTT.

CDR3 DNA: TGCGCCAGCAGCCAAGAAAGGCGGGTTTTTAGCCAGTACTTC. It specifies CASSQERRVFSQYF. The chain has TRBV4-1 and TRBJ2-5, with TRBD2 as a possible D gene (5 bases). V was pared by 0 bases and J by 10 bases, with 15 bases between. Germline V gene lookup returns CDR1 MGHRA and CDR2 YSYEKL. The length of the CDR3 is 14 residues.

The CDR3 DNA reads as TGTGCCAGCAGCCAAGATCCGGGTCAGGGCTACACCTTC. It translates to CASSQDPGQGYTF. The chain carries TRBV3-1 (or the pseudogene TRBV3-2) and TRBJ1-2, with D unclear. The germline gives CDR1 LGHDT, CDR2 YNNKEL (reference sequence). Trimming took 0 bases from V and 8 from J, leaving 10 bases between them. This CDR3 is built from 13 residues.

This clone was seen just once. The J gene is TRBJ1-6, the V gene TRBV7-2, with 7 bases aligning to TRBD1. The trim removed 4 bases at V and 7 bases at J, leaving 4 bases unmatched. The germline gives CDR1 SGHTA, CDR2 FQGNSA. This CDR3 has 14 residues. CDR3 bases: TGTGCCAGCAGCTCGGGACAGATAAATTCACCCCTCCACTTT. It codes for CASSSGQINSPLHF.

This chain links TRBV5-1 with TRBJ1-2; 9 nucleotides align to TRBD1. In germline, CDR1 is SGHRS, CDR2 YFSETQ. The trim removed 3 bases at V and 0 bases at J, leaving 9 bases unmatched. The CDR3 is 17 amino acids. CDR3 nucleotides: TGCGCCAGCAGCTCCTACAGGGGGCTATTGTCTAACTATGGCTACACCTTC. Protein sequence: CASSSYRGLLSNYGYTF.

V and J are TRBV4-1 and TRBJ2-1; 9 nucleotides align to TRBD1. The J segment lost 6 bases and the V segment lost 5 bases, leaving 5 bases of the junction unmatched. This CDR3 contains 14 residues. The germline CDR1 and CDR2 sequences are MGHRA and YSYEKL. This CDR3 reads CASSEDRGSNEQFF. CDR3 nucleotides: TGCGCCAGCAGCGAGGACAGGGGTTCCAATGAGCAGTTCTTC.

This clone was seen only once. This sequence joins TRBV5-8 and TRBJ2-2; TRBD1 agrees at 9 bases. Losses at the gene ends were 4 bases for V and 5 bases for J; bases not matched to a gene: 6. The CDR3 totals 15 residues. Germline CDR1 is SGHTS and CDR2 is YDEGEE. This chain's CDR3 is CASSLGTGRTGELFF. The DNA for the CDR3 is TGTGCCAGCAGCCTAGGGACAGGGAGAACCGGGGAGCTGTTTTTT. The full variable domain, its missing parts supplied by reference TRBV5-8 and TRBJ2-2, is EAGVTQSPTHLIKTRGQQATLRCSPISGHTSVYWYQQALGLGLQFLLWYDEGEERNRGNFPPRFSGRQFPNYSSELNVNALELEDSALYLCASSLGTGRTGELFFGEGSRLTVL.

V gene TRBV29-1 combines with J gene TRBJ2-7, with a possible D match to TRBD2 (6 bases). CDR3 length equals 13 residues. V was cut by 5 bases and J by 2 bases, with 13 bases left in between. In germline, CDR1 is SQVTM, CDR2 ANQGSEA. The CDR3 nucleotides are TGCAGCGTTTTAGGCAGGGAGGCCTACGAGCAGTACTTC. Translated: CSVLGREAYEQYF.

The CDR3 coding sequence is TGTGCCAGCAGCTTGGGTAACAGCTATAATGAAAAACTGTTTTTT. As protein: CASSLGNSYNEKLFF. This chain uses TRBV5-6 with TRBJ1-4; no firm D call. The CDR3 contains 15 residues. The V gene's germline CDR1 is SGHDT and CDR2 YYEEEE. Trimming took 0 bases from V and 4 from J, leaving 10 bases between them.

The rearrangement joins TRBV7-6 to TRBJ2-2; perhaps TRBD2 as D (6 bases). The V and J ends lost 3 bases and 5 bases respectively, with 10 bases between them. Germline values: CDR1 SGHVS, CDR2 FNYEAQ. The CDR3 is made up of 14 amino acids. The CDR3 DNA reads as TGTGCCAGCAGCTTCGCCGGGGGAACCGGGGAGCTGTTTTTT. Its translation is CASSFAGGTGELFF.

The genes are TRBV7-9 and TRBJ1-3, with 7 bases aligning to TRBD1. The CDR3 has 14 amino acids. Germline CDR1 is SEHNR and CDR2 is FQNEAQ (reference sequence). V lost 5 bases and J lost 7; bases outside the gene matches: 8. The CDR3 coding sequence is TGTGCCAGCAGCAAAGACAGGGCAACTAACACCATATATTTT. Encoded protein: CASSKDRATNTIYF. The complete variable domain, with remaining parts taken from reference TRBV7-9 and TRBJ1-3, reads DTGVSQNPRHKITKRGQNVTFRCDPISEHNRLYWYRQTLGQGPEFLTYFQNEAQLEKSRLLSDRFSAERPKGSFSTLEIQRTEQGDSAMYLCASSKDRATNTIYFGEGSWLTVV.

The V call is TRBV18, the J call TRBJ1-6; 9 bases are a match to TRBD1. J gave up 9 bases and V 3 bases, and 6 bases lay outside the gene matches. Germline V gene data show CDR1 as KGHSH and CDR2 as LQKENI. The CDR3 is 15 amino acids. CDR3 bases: TGTGCCAGCTCACCCGGGACAGGGTGGACTTCACCCCTCCACTTT. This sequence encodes CASSPGTGWTSPLHF.